This TCR beta chain stems from a study of shared clonotypes between healthy human individuals (dated by TCRdb to about 2020). Turning to the overall study: A couple of women and a few men aged 18 to 49 years were included in the cohort. For each donor, CD4 naive and CD4 memory were each run on three plates, CD8 naive on two plates, and CD8 memory on one plate. The study deeply sequenced blood TCR repertoires of about 5 healthy adults to estimate repertoire size and the extent of clonotype sharing between individuals. To increase sequencing depth and limit assay-specific biases, TCR repertoire library preparation and sequencing were carried out by different laboratories using diverse techniques. Leukapheresis yielded between about 0.85 and 9.5 billion PBMCs per donor. The study at large found these results: The small number of donors limited the genetic and exposure-history diversity represented. Naive subsets generally had larger estimated clonotype richness than memory subsets. When a handful of donors were compared, the shared fraction of clonotypes was about 5.4% for naive CD4, approximately 3.3% for naive CD8, 2.3% for memory CD4, and less than 0.45% for memory CD8. Pairwise subsampling indicated that sequencing depth was expected to affect the degree of clonotype sharing among donors. Sampling was restricted to blood, and TCR repertoires in tissues likely differ from the TCR repertoires found in blood. Incomplete sequencing was indicated by rarefaction of sorted-subset datasets, despite the large sequencing depth. Compared with non-shared clonotypes, the clonotypes found in all four sorted-subset donors had higher generation probabilities.

TCR CDR3 regions were amplified from genomic DNA by multiplex PCR using the deep immunoSEQ assay. For each cell subset, the extracted genomic DNA was distributed evenly across all wells of several immunoSEQ 96-well plates, and each plate served as one replicate. For sorted subsets, roughly 190 ng of genomic DNA, equivalent to 25,000 to 35,000 T cell genomes, went into each replicate PCR. The purified libraries were quantified using a Qubit 3.0 fluorometer, sized with a Bioanalyzer 2100, and then quantified again using the KAPA Library Quantification kit. A separate single-read 150-cycle Illumina NextSeq 550 flow cell was used to sequence each immunoSEQ 96-well plate. The original pipeline was this. Because the immunoSEQ output included only junctional sequences and no quality scores, the filtering could not be the same as the filtering used for full-length reads. Sequences were annotated with PyIR, a Python wrapper for IgBLAST v1.9, using IMGT germline references to assign V/J genes and CDR3. Any read was removed if the V/J assignment was weak (E-value above 1e-6), the CDR3 was missing, or the read contained stop codons, out-of-frame junctions, or ambiguous translated residues. V3J clonotypes were defined by identical inferred V gene, J gene, and CDR3 amino acid sequence. To compute the percentage overlap between repertoires, the number of shared unique clonotypes was divided by the size of the smaller repertoire. Repertoire richness was assessed with RTK rarefaction, the Chao1 estimator, and Recon v2.1 estimates of unobserved clonotypes. For all TCRbeta clonotypes obtained by the gDNA method from several donors, generation probabilities were computed with OLGA. TCRdb provides this immuneACCESS table in a form limited to in-frame rearrangements. Some clones are lacking; in checked studies, under half of them reflect an unresolved V gene, and why the rest are absent is not known. The V and J calls and clone size are taken from that table; D and trimming were inferred from the DNA. Recorded for this sample are some 2,500,000 clones; under 95% of them occurred a single time. About 0.41% of the sample is held by the ten biggest clonotypes.

V is pruned by 5 bases and J by 2 bases, leaving 20 bases of the junction without a gene match. The CDR3 measures 20 amino acids from cysteine to phenylalanine. The sequence is cut down to CDR3 DNA, 60 bases in frame from base 1. According to the germline V gene, CDR1 reads SGHVS and CDR2 reads FQNEAQ. The donors were healthy, HIV-negative adults who had no recently reported acute infections or vaccinations. Every donor was a Caucasian adult living in Nashville, Tennessee, USA. CD4+ T cells were enriched through magnetic negative selection, after which naive cells were positively selected on CD45RA and the remaining negative fraction served as the memory subset. Blood was obtained by leukapheresis, after which PBMCs were separated by Ficoll-Histopaque density gradient centrifugation and cryopreserved in liquid nitrogen vapor phase. Analytical flow cytometry was used to check the purity and quantity of each magnetically sorted T cell population. Each sorted fraction had its genomic DNA isolated and then quantified by UV absorbance on a Nanodrop 2000c.

Concerning this clone itself: Its target antigen remains unknown. Base qualities were left out, and no much larger clone turns up one base away.

This TCR came from a man aged 18 to 30 in good health. Some clones in this sample may be carry-over from other donors' samples. Recombination connected TRBV7-8 to TRBJ1-5, with TRBD1 identical over 8 junction bases. The specimen sequenced was naive CD4+ T cells from PBMCs. In light of the paper, this sample's cell subset or site label describes: CD45RA+ positively selected. The sequence in DNA is TGTGCCAGCAGCGCCAAACCGATGGGCAGGGGGCGTGGCGGCAATCAGCCCCAGCATTTT. Its protein reads: CASSAKPMGRGRGGNQPQHF.